This T cell receptor beta chain was captured by sequencing in a study of cytomegalovirus exposure and HLA in healthy donors (dated 2017 in TCRdb). Study-level background: An earlier analysis of approximately 640 of the donors reported about 250 Gb of sequence data and 100 million to 140 million unique TCR beta sequences from 190 million or so T cells. Several DR-DQ haplotypes were handled as single units for association and clustering because linkage in the cohort was strong. An early release covering 550 to 650 HLA-typed donors comprised approximately 300 gigabases of sequencing data and around 85 million unique TCR sequences. Typing coverage varied by locus: 629-630 donors for A, B, C, DRB1 and DQB1; more than 500 for DQA1; around 610 for DPA1; about 450 for DPB1. Alongside the repertoire data, information on donor age, sex, ethnicity and CMV serostatus was compiled. All discovery cohort repertoires had been generated on a single sequencing platform. A later analysis re-analyzed previously published TCR beta repertoires from 500 to 700 donors and added high-resolution HLA genotyping to study TCR occurrence patterns. Among roughly 400 genotyped donors of the cohort, an average of about 240,000 unique TCR beta nucleotide sequences were sequenced per donor, roughly 18% of them non-productive. In addition to the first cohort of 666 subjects, a separate validation cohort of approximately 130 different subjects was used. Class I and class II HLA loci were covered by the typing at four-digit resolution. An earlier analysis of around 540 of the donors applied high-throughput TCR beta sequencing to assess whether each TCR beta V gene segment acted as functional or pseudogenic. In a later genetic analysis, genome-wide SNP genotypes for about three fifths of the 666 donors were used, and that subset was treated as a discovery cohort. Of the roughly 400 genotyped donors, 70% to 90% were placed in the genetic ancestry cluster associated with self-reported Caucasian donors. The study was designed to test whether signatures of past pathogen exposure could be identified by cataloging public T cell receptors. Rather than using new phenotypic data, the later analysis identified candidate immune exposures from TCR beta sequences and from how often those sequences occurred across donors. To predict cytomegalovirus infection status, the study combined high-throughput TCR immunosequencing, statistical association of individual TCRs with disease status, and machine learning. The study used immunosequencing to profile the T cell repertoires of approximately 630 subjects and linked those repertoires to cytomegalovirus serostatus. Results and caveats for the whole study, not just this receptor: Cytomegalovirus status was reported to be diagnosed by the classifier with high specificity and sensitivity in both the original and validation cohorts. The sequencing pipeline was judged likely to have produced a cluster of highly shared sequence variants as a technical artifact. In a later analysis, the rate of TCR association differed among HLA loci, with DRB1 alleles having the most associated TCRs and HLA-C alleles having the fewest. The authors suggested that the approach could potentially be generalized to other disease states and immunological phenotypes. A later analysis associated 15,000 to 20,000 TCR beta sequences with specific HLA alleles at a false discovery rate of 0.05. Most TCR sequences were seen in very few donors, while some public TCRs were found in many individuals. Broadly in line with IMGT annotations, most TCR beta V segments showed up in productive rearrangements about 87% or about 30% of the time in an earlier analysis of roughly 590 of the donors. Linkage disequilibrium might explain the correlated functional status among segregating V segments, but an unknown experimental factor could not be excluded. In a later analysis, several top co-occurrence clusters were reported to appear linked to parvovirus B19, influenza, CMV and Epstein-Barr virus. According to a later analysis, most CMV-associated TCR beta chains appeared to be HLA-restricted, and the HLA associations seemed to be driven largely by CMV exposure. When HLA alleles, especially DR and DQ, strongly co-occurred, TCR associations were difficult to assign to individual alleles. A later genetic analysis associated a missense DCLRE1C variant with V-gene and J-gene trimming of TCR beta chains, and an independent cohort replicated the association. Compared with the roughly 710-donor mean, donors in an Asian-associated ancestry cluster had fewer N-insertions in productive TCRs, according to a later genetic analysis. A further reported finding was that TCR beta sequences accurately predicted the HLA-A and HLA-B alleles for most subjects in the first cohort. A total of roughly 160 TCR beta chains were listed by the study as associated with cytomegalovirus. For the cohort, immune exposure information was limited to CMV serostatus. Compared with equally common non-associated chains, HLA-associated TCR beta chains in a later analysis were more clonally expanded and had lower generation probabilities. The presence/absence analyses assumed that sequencing depth was roughly uniform across donors, and that assumption may not be true. In vitro tests confirmed that a few of the cytomegalovirus-associated TCR beta chains recognize cytomegalovirus antigens. Because some donors lacked HLA typing at each locus, the association tests relied only on the typed subset. Because counts were too low, roughly 17 rarely observed V segments, including chromosome 9 orphons, were left out of the earlier analysis of a few hundred of the donors. In this cohort, only TCR beta chains were sequenced, and detectable features were limited by the absence of alpha or paired-chain data.

In total, 666 healthy bone marrow donors made up the cohort. At the time of sampling, all cohort members were nominally healthy, though unrecorded immune exposures were likely present. The donor was CMV seronegative and was included in the group of several hundred seronegative cohort members. A peripheral blood sample was collected from each donor, and TCR beta sequencing was performed on peripheral blood mononuclear cells. The Qiagen DNeasy Blood Extraction Kit was used to extract genomic DNA from the blood cell samples. The library was generated by the immunoSEQ multiplex PCR assay. The multiplex PCR relied on a mix of 60 forward primers for TCR Vbeta segments and 13 reverse primers for TCR Jbeta segments. Amplification of the CDR3 region of rearranged TCR beta genes was performed with a multiplex PCR assay on genomic DNA. On the Illumina HiSeq System, the amplified TCR beta libraries were sequenced as 87-base-pair reads. Concerning the study's data processing: In a later analysis, around 80 million unique TCR beta chains were counted across the 500 to 700 repertoires, and roughly 11 million of these chains were shared by at least two donors. To remove PCR and sequencing errors, raw reads were error-corrected and collapsed into unique sequences using a nearest-neighbor algorithm that merged closely related sequences. To assign V, D and J gene segments, CDR3 sequences were aligned to IMGT reference sequences. For a sequence to be retained, at least a six-nucleotide match to both a V gene segment and a J gene segment was required. Rearrangements were classified as productive when the CDR3 lacked stop codons and remained in frame with V and J, and all other rearrangements were classified as non-productive. CDR3 was defined by IMGT convention, running from the second conserved V-encoded cysteine to the conserved J-encoded phenylalanine. In an earlier analysis of around 640 of the donors, sequences lacking an unambiguous match to a single V gene segment were excluded. An earlier analysis of a few hundred of the donors called V segments functional above 56.7% productive rearrangements and segregating when the between-donor standard deviation exceeded 5%. To diagnose cytomegalovirus status from the catalog of TCR beta chain sequences, a statistical classification framework was built. A later analysis assigned V and J genes by comparing TCR nucleotide sequences with IMGT/GENE-DB human TR gene sequences. The TCRdist pipeline was used in a later analysis to assign CDR3 sequences and most-parsimonious VDJ recombination scenarios. In a later analysis, each TCR beta chain was defined by its CDR3 amino acid sequence together with its V-gene family, and reads lacking a unique V-gene family were excluded. To address suspected cross-contamination and a sequencing artifact, a later analysis removed 450 to 700 highly shared, low-generation-probability nucleotide sequences. For each public chain, a later analysis derived a clonal expansion index from normalized ranks of inferred template counts within each repertoire. Generation probabilities in a later analysis came from a VDJ recombination model fitted to out-of-frame rearrangements, and those results were checked against IGoR. A later analysis scored TCR-TCR, TCR-HLA and TCR-CMV co-occurrence with hypergeometric tests, applying a repertoire-size bias correction to TCR pairs. To estimate false discovery rates, a later analysis permuted the HLA or CMV assignments 20 times. In a later analysis, co-occurring TCRs were grouped with DBSCAN, and TCRdist sequence similarity was added when clustering was performed within HLA-allele-positive subsets. Co-occurrence clustering excluded repertoires with fewer than 30,000 or more than 120,000 public chains, plus five with anomalous nucleotide sharing. What TCRdb holds here is the immuneACCESS table cut down to in-frame rearrangements. Part of the clones is not present; checked against another copy, under half of the missing clones reflect an unresolved V gene, and the others are unexplained. D and trimming come from the DNA, and the V and J calls and clone size come from that table. This sample holds around 99,000 clones; 73% were observed only once. Roughly 8% of the sample rests with the top ten.

Worth noting for this clone: Its specific antigen is unknown. Qualities for individual bases were not recorded, and no much larger clone is one base off.

This clonotype was obtained from a man aged 40-55 years in good health and CMV-seronegative. The sequenced sample consisted of PBMCs.

The bases read TGTGCCAGCAGTCAGACCCGACAGGGCTTAAACATTCAGTACTTC. It translates as CASSQTRQGLNIQYF. The V and J genes are TRBV27 and TRBJ2-4, and 7 junction bases match TRBD1. The CDR3 measures 15 amino acids from cysteine to phenylalanine. Solely the CDR3 DNA is kept, with 45 bases framed from the first base. Per the germline V gene (reference sequence), MNHEY is the CDR1 and SMNVEV is the CDR2. Trimming leaves V shorter by 5 bases and J shorter by 6 bases, with the junction holding 10 bases beyond the gene matches.